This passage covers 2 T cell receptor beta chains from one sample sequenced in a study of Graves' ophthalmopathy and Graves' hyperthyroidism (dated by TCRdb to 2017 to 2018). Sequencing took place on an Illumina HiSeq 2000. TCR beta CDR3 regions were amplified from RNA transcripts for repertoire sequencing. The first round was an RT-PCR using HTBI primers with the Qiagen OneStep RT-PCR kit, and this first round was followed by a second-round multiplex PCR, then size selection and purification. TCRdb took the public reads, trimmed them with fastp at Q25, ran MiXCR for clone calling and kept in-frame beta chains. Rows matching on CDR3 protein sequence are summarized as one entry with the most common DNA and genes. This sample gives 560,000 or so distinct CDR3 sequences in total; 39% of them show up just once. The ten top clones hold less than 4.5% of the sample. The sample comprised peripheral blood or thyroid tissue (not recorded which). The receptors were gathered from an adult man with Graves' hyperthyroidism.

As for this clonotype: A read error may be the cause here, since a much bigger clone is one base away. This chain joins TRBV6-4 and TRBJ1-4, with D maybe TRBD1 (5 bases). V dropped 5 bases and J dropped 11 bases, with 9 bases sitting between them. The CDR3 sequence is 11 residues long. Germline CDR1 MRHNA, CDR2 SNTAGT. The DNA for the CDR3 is TGTGCCAGCAGTTTTCGGGGGAAACTGTTTTTT. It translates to CASSFRGKLFF.

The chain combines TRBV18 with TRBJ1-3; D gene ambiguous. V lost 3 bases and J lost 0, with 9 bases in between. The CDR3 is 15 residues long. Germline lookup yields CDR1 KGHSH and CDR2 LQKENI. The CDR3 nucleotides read TGTGCCAGCTCACCGGACCCGAACTCTGGAAACACCATATATTTT. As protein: CASSPDPNSGNTIYF.